These 16 T cell receptor beta chains originate from one sample sequenced in a study of blood T cell repertoires in COVID-19. The protocol was immunoSEQ multiplex PCR, while the TCRdb copy is restricted to in-frame clones and leaves out a portion. Seen here are some 70,000 clones, just over 85% observed once, and the top ten hold about 1.5%. Specimen: peripheral blood. These receptors originate from an older woman with acute or convalescent COVID-19.

This clone was detected only a few times. This rearrangement joins TRBV6-6 to TRBJ2-7; D not resolved. Germline V gives CDR1 MNHNY, CDR2 SVGAGI (reference sequence). The CDR3 totals 11 residues. Trimming removed 6 bases at V and 5 bases at J, with 8 bases between. Written as DNA, the CDR3 is TGTGCCAGCAGCCATAACAACGAGCAGTACTTC. This sequence encodes CASSHNNEQYF.

The CDR3 DNA is TGTGCCAGCAGTTTTCAGGGATCCTACACAGATACGCAGTATTTT. Protein sequence: CASSFQGSYTDTQYF. The chain joins TRBV25-1 to TRBJ2-3; the D gene is possibly TRBD1 (5 bases). Deletions cut 5 bases from V and 2 bases from J, with 14 bases between. Germline loops: CDR1 MGHDK, CDR2 SYGVNS. The CDR3 is 15 residues long.

The CDR3 protein is CASSLAKGRGLYQETQYF. The CDR3 DNA reads TGTGCCAGCAGCTTAGCGAAGGGCAGGGGGCTGTACCAAGAGACCCAGTACTTC. This chain uses TRBV7-9 with TRBJ2-5, with 8 bases lining up with TRBD1. V gave up 0 bases and J gave up 0 bases; unmatched junction bases: 9. Germline-derived CDR1 and CDR2 are SEHNR and FQNEAQ (reference sequence). This CDR3 comprises 18 residues.

The chain carries TRBV11-3 and TRBJ2-2, with a possible D match to TRBD1 (6 bases). V lost 1 base to trimming and J lost 5 bases, with 8 bases between them. The CDR3 has 14 residues. Germline V lookup: CDR1 SGHNT, CDR2 YENEEA. The CDR3 sequence is CASSLVGTTGELFF. The DNA of the CDR3 is TGTGCCAGCAGCTTAGTGGGGACAACCGGGGAGCTGTTTTTT.

This CDR3 is CATSGEDRPNSPLHF. The DNA of the CDR3 is TGTGCCACCAGCGGCGAGGACAGGCCCAATTCACCCCTCCACTTT. This chain connects TRBV15 to TRBJ1-6; 7 positions match TRBD1. V gave up 5 bases and J gave up 7 bases; unmatched junction bases: 8. The CDR3 is made up of 15 amino acids. Germline V gives CDR1 LNHNV, CDR2 YYDKDF (reference sequence).

This clone was seen a few times. The V call is TRBV24-1, the J call TRBJ1-5; D gene ambiguous. This CDR3 is 15 amino acids long. Germline loops: CDR1 KGHDR, CDR2 SFDVKD. The V end was cut by 4 bases, the J end by 0 bases, with 9 bases between. The CDR3 DNA sequence: TGTGCCACCAGTGAGGGCAGCCATAGCAATCAGCCCCAGCATTTT. Protein sequence: CATSEGSHSNQPQHF.

The count of this clone is one. J is TRBJ1-1 and V is TRBV29-1; D is unresolved. The CDR3 consists of 12 residues. The V and J ends lost 2 bases and 5 bases respectively, with 9 bases between them. Germline V gene data show CDR1 as SQVTM and CDR2 as ANQGSEA. In DNA, the CDR3 is TGCAGCGTTGAACCGGGTCGGACTGAAGCTTTCTTT. It is translated as CSVEPGRTEAFF.

The gene calls are TRBV7-8 and TRBJ2-1; D might be TRBD2 (7 bases). The CDR3 runs 16 residues. Germline CDR1 and CDR2: SGHVS and FQNEAQ. The ends were cut back, 1 base at V and 5 bases at J, with 15 bases in the middle. This CDR3 is CASSLEGGRLDNEQFF. DNA of the CDR3: TGTGCCAGCAGCTTAGAGGGGGGGCGGTTGGACAATGAGCAGTTCTTC.

The rearrangement joins TRBV6-5 to TRBJ2-7; 7 nucleotides agree with TRBD1. The CDR3 is made up of 14 amino acids. V shed 6 bases and J 4 bases; nucleotides not matched to a gene: 9. The germline V gene encodes CDR1 MNHEY and CDR2 SVGAGI. CDR3 loop: CASRGRQGTYEQYF. The DNA for the CDR3 is TGTGCCAGCAGGGGGAGACAGGGTACTTACGAGCAGTACTTC.

This clone was detected a few times. This sequence joins TRBV5-4 and TRBJ1-1; 8 bases match TRBD1. V lost 7 bases to trimming and J lost 2 bases; unmatched junction nucleotides: 4. The germline V gene has CDR1 SGHNT and CDR2 YYREEE (reference sequence). This CDR3 has 13 residues. CDR3 residues: CASQGAINTEAFF. The CDR3 DNA sequence: TGTGCCAGCCAGGGGGCGATTAACACTGAAGCTTTCTTT. Supplemented by reference TRBV5-4 and TRBJ1-1, the full variable domain reads ETGVTQSPTHLIKTRGQQVTLRCSSQSGHNTVSWYQQALGQGPQFIFQYYREEENGRGNFPPRFSGLQFPNYSSELNVNALELDDSALYLCASQGAINTEAFFGQGTRLTVV.

The chain carries TRBV5-1 and TRBJ2-5; TRBD1 aligns across 9 bases. Germline V gene lookup returns CDR1 SGHRS and CDR2 YFSETQ. The V segment lost 7 bases and the J segment 0 bases; nucleotides outside the gene matches: 10. The CDR3 covers 16 residues. Written as DNA, the CDR3 is TGCGCCAGCGGCAACAGGGGGCCCGGGTACCAAGAGACCCAGTACTTC. It codes for CASGNRGPGYQETQYF.

The chain is built from TRBV6-6 and TRBJ1-1; D is possibly TRBD1 (6 bases). The CDR3 has 16 amino acids. Germline lookup yields CDR1 MNHNY and CDR2 SVGAGI (reference sequence). Between the trimmed V and J ends, which lost 5 bases and 1 base, there was a span of 17 bases. The CDR3 DNA is TGTGCCAGCAGTCCTCGTGGACAGTTGGCGAACACTGAAGCTTTCTTT. Translated: CASSPRGQLANTEAFF.

The chain joins TRBV2 to TRBJ2-1, with 11 bases that match TRBD2. Per the germline V gene, CDR1 is SNHLY and CDR2 is FYNNEI. This CDR3 is built from 14 residues. Trimming took 8 bases from V and 7 from J; bases not matched to a gene: 7. The CDR3 reads CASHISGRGNEQFF. In DNA form, the CDR3 reads TGTGCCAGCCACATTAGCGGGAGGGGGAATGAGCAGTTCTTC.

This chain uses TRBV7-2 with TRBJ2-5, with 11 positions matching TRBD2. The CDR3 sequence is 18 residues long. Germline-derived CDR1 and CDR2 are SGHTA and FQGNSA. After removal of 1 base from V and 7 bases from J, the junction contained 14 bases not matched to a gene. CDR3 loop: CASSLVVAGLAALGTQYF. CDR3 bases: TGTGCCAGCAGCTTAGTAGTAGCGGGACTAGCGGCGCTTGGGACCCAGTACTTC.

The V call is TRBV7-2, the J call TRBJ2-5; 7 bases line up with TRBD1. CDR3 length: 17 residues. The germline CDR1 and CDR2 sequences are SGHTA and FQGNSA. V shed 6 bases and J 4 bases; nucleotides not matched to a gene: 17. The CDR3 sequence is CASSFVSGTVPRETQYF. CDR3 DNA sequence: TGTGCCAGCAGTTTCGTTTCCGGGACAGTTCCCCGAGAGACCCAGTACTTC.

The CDR3: CASSIVSEKLFF. The CDR3 coding sequence is TGTGCCAGTAGTATAGTGTCAGAAAAACTGTTTTTT. The V and J genes are TRBV19 and TRBJ1-4; D is unresolved. The germline V and J ends were trimmed by 1 base and 8 bases, with 5 bases remaining between them. The V gene's germline CDR1 is LNHDA and CDR2 SQIVND (reference sequence). The CDR3 contains 12 residues.